The 18 T cell receptor beta chains below all came from one sample that was sequenced in a study of T cells in localized non-small cell lung cancer. Generated by immunoSEQ multiplex PCR, the TCRdb table keeps only in-frame clones and is missing some. The sample lists 30,000 to 35,000 clones; 93% were seen once. The sequenced sample was peripheral blood, obtained before any cancer treatment. These TCRs come from a female donor of 60 years or more with stage I lung adenocarcinoma.

This sequence joins TRBV21-1 and TRBJ2-4. TRBV21-1 is recorded as a pseudogene. The CDR3 covers 12 residues. The CDR3 spells CARGPGSNIQYF. CDR3 bases: TGTGCCAGGGGGCCGGGGTCTAACATTCAGTACTTC.

The chain uses TRBV11-3 and TRBJ2-3; D is perhaps TRBD2 (6 bases). CDR3 length equals 15 residues. CDR1 is SGHNT, CDR2 YENEEA, per germline. The V gene lost 1 base and the J gene lost 3 bases, with 11 bases spanning the gap. CDR3 nucleotides: TGTGCCAGCAGCTTAGCTTCGGGAGTGACAGATACGCAGTATTTT. It codes for CASSLASGVTDTQYF.

The chain couples TRBV9 to TRBJ1-2, with a tentative D call TRBD1 (5 bases). The germline V gene encodes CDR1 SGDLS and CDR2 YYNGEE. Trimming removed 0 bases at V and 4 bases at J, with 16 bases between. The CDR3 is 16 residues long. CDR3 coding DNA: TGTGCCAGCAGCGTAGCGGGAACAGGCACCGTCTATGGCTACACCTTC. Amino acid sequence: CASSVAGTGTVYGYTF.

The rearrangement uses TRBV29-1 and TRBJ1-1, with TRBD1 as a possible D gene (5 bases). V was cut by 6 bases and J by 0 bases, with 14 bases left in between. Per the germline V gene, CDR1 is SQVTM and CDR2 is ANQGSEA. The CDR3 runs to 14 residues. The CDR3 spells CSVHRQGMNTEAFF. The CDR3, as DNA: TGCAGCGTCCACCGCCAGGGCATGAACACTGAAGCTTTCTTT.

This chain connects TRBV7-2 to TRBJ2-1; TRBD1 aligns across 7 bases. Germline loops: CDR1 SGHTA, CDR2 FQGNSA. This CDR3 contains 14 residues. Trimming at V came to 4 bases and at J to 5 bases, leaving 5 bases not matched to a gene. In DNA, the CDR3 is TGTGCCAGCAGCTATCGACAGGGAAACAATGAGCAGTTCTTC. Amino acids: CASSYRQGNNEQFF.

The rearrangement uses TRBV18 and TRBJ2-2, with a tentative D call TRBD2 (6 bases). The CDR3 length is 15 residues. The V and J ends lost 3 bases and 1 base respectively, with 9 bases between them. From germline, CDR1 is KGHSH and CDR2 LQKENI. CDR3 coding DNA: TGTGCCAGCTCACCCGGGACTGTGAACACCGGGGAGCTGTTTTTT. This gives the protein CASSPGTVNTGELFF.

The chain links TRBV10-3 to TRBJ1-3; no reliable D call. The CDR3 is 16 amino acids. Trimming shortened V by 4 bases and J by 0 bases, and 13 bases separated the two germline ends. The germline gives CDR1 ENHRY, CDR2 SYGVKD. The CDR3 DNA follows: TGTGCCATCAGTGCAGAAGGAGGGTCCTCTGGAAACACCATATATTTT. Translation: CAISAEGGSSGNTIYF.

The chain recombines TRBV7-2 with TRBJ1-1, with D hard to call. Trimming removed 5 bases at V and 9 bases at J, with 13 bases between. The germline CDR1 and CDR2 sequences are SGHTA and FQGNSA. This CDR3 spans 12 amino acids. The CDR3 bases are TGTGCCAGCAGCCAGACCCGCAGAAAAGCTTTCTTT. The encoded protein is CASSQTRRKAFF.

The rearrangement uses TRBV7-9 and TRBJ2-3, with D uncertain. The CDR3 length is 15 residues. The V end was cut by 5 bases, the J end by 1 base, with 13 bases between. The V gene's germline CDR1 is SEHNR and CDR2 FQNEAQ (reference sequence). As DNA, the CDR3 is TGTGCCAGCAGCCAACAGATGCTCGGCACAGATACGCAGTATTTT. Amino acid sequence: CASSQQMLGTDTQYF.

This clone was detected a few times. The V and J genes are TRBV4-2 and TRBJ1-1; D perhaps matches TRBD1 (5 bases). This CDR3 has 17 residues. V lost 4 bases, J lost 0 bases, and 18 bases lay in between. Germline CDR1 reads LGHNA; CDR2 reads YNFKEQ. Here the CDR3 DNA reads TGTGCCAGCAGCCCGCCCGGGACTGCTGACATGAACACTGAAGCTTTCTTT. Amino acid sequence: CASSPPGTADMNTEAFF.

V is TRBV2 and J is TRBJ2-1; 12 nucleotides agree with TRBD2. V was clipped by 9 bases and J by 2 bases; unmatched bases: 11. CDR3 length equals 17 residues. Germline CDR1 and CDR2: SNHLY and FYNNEI. CDR3 DNA sequence: TGTGCCAGGGAGGTGGCTAGCGGGAGGGTCCCCTACAATGAGCAGTTCTTC. It translates to CAREVASGRVPYNEQFF. The full variable domain, completed using reference TRBV2 and TRBJ2-1, is EPEVTQTPSHQVTQMGQEVILRCVPISNHLYFYWYRQILGQKVEFLVSFYNNEISEKSEIFDDQFSVERPDGSNFTLKIRSTKLEDSAMYFCAREVASGRVPYNEQFFGPGTRLTVL.

The chain recombines TRBV6-5 with TRBJ2-5, with TRBD2 matching over 11 bases. The V gene's germline CDR1 is MNHEY and CDR2 SVGAGI. V was clipped by 8 bases and J by 3 bases; unmatched bases: 8. The CDR3 has 15 amino acids. The CDR3 DNA reads TGTGCCAGCGGGGGACTGGGACTAGCGGAAGAGACCCAGTACTTC. Residues: CASGGLGLAEETQYF.

The genes are TRBV10-1 and TRBJ1-2; possible D gene TRBD1, 5 bases. This CDR3 comprises 13 residues. Trimming pared 0 bases from V and 8 bases from J, leaving 10 bases between. The germline V gene encodes CDR1 WNHNN and CDR2 SYGVQD (reference sequence). CDR3 loop: CASSESGTRGYTF. In DNA form, the CDR3 reads TGCGCCAGCAGTGAGTCCGGGACTAGGGGCTACACCTTC.

V usage is TRBV5-1 and J usage is TRBJ2-5; 11 bases are a match to TRBD2. The V gene end was trimmed by 7 bases and the J gene end by 2 bases; junction bases not matched to a gene: 10. Germline loops: CDR1 SGHRS, CDR2 YFSETQ. This CDR3 has 16 amino acids. The chain's CDR3 is CASSVAGGPGQETQYF. In DNA, the CDR3 is TGCGCCAGCTCGGTAGCGGGGGGGCCGGGGCAAGAGACCCAGTACTTC.

The CDR3 bases are TGTGCCAGCAGTGAATCCCGACGGGCTAACACTGAAGCTTTCTTT. Protein: CASSESRRANTEAFF. V is TRBV25-1 and J is TRBJ1-1; D unclear. Trimming took 1 base from V and 2 from J, leaving 11 bases between them. Germline loops: CDR1 MGHDK, CDR2 SYGVNS. The CDR3 length is 15 residues.

The rearrangement links TRBV7-2 to TRBJ2-4, with 7 bases fitting TRBD1. The germline gives CDR1 SGHTA, CDR2 FQGNSA. V was clipped by 2 bases and J by 10 bases; unmatched bases: 5. The CDR3 has 13 amino acids. The CDR3 DNA reads TGTGCCAGCAGCTTACCAGGGGGATGGATTCAGTACTTC. This encodes CASSLPGGWIQYF. Full variable domain (missing parts from reference TRBV7-2 and TRBJ2-4): GAGVSQSPSNKVTEKGKDVELRCDPISGHTALYWYRQSLGQGLEFLIYFQGNSAPDKSGLPSDRFSAERTGGSVSTLTIQRTQQEDSAVYLCASSLPGGWIQYFGAGTRLSVL.

V usage is TRBV2 and J usage is TRBJ1-5; TRBD1 might be the D (6 bases). V lost 5 bases and J lost 2, with 13 bases in between. Germline loops: CDR1 SNHLY, CDR2 FYNNEI. The CDR3 is 15 amino acids. The CDR3 nucleotides are TGTGCCAGCAGTCCCCAGAGACAGGGCAATCAGCCCCAGCATTTT. Amino acid sequence: CASSPQRQGNQPQHF.

This chain joins TRBV27 and TRBJ2-4; no reliable D call. The CDR3 is made up of 14 amino acids. Looked up from germline, CDR1 is MNHEY and CDR2 is SMNVEV (reference sequence). V was pared by 6 bases and J by 1 base, with 10 bases between. Here the CDR3 DNA reads TGTGCCAGCAGAAACATGGATGCCAAAAACATTCAGTACTTC. Translation gives CASRNMDAKNIQYF.